This TCR beta chain is from a study of Ad26.COV2.S vaccination and SARS-CoV-2 variants (dated by TCRdb to 2020 to 2023). Background for the entire study: Donors in the vaccine arm were drawn from COV1001, a phase I-IIa trial of Ad26.COV2.S in healthy adults that was multicentre, randomized, double-blind and placebo-controlled. Ad26.COV2.S was given intramuscularly at 5x10^10 or 1x10^11 viral particles, as a single shot or as two shots 56 days apart. TCRbeta repertoire sequencing served as the tool for gauging how specific and how broad the SARS-CoV-2-reactive T cell receptors were following Ad26.COV2.S vaccination. The TCR-sequenced set comprised approximately 30 samples: 19 Ad26.COV2.S vaccine recipients, 5 placebo recipients and 8 SARS-CoV-2 convalescent individuals. Trial participants were randomized into five groups of five, in which low-dose or high-dose Ad26.COV2.S was given once or twice, or placebo was given on both occasions. Blinding of investigators to trial group allocation was maintained during experiments and outcome assessment. General conclusions and limits of the study: Higher spike-specific TCR breadth was observed in Ad26.COV2.S recipients than in placebo recipients (P = 0.0014). The authors noted that total T cell responses may have been underestimated by the TCR breadth and depth analyses. After vaccination, substantial breadth of spike-specific CD8+ and CD4+ T cell responses was reported. Vaccine and placebo recipients had comparable non-spike TCR breadth, which fits with the vaccine containing only spike. The study lacked the statistical power to compare responses across vaccine doses or regimens.

The immunoSEQ Assay was used to sequence TCRbeta CDR3 regions. After extraction, genomic DNA underwent amplification by bias-controlled multiplex PCR, followed by high-throughput sequencing. As for the original processing: Collapsing and filtering of sequences were performed to quantify the absolute abundance of each unique TCRbeta CDR3 region. T cell fraction was estimated by normalization of TCRbeta template counts to usable DNA, with usable DNA being measured through amplification of reference genes present in all nucleated cells. Repertoire TCRs were annotated as SARS-CoV-2-specific when V gene, CDR3 amino acid sequence and J gene were exactly matched to a known reactive TCR set. The reference SARS-CoV-2 TCR set was derived from MIRA and filtered for enrichment in COVID-19-positive ImmuneCODE repertoires, a step that removed public or cross-reactive TCRs. Based on the MIRA antigens, annotated TCRs were further analysed at the level of specific ORF or position within ORF. Breadth was defined as annotated unique rearrangements over total unique productive rearrangements; depth was the summed frequency of those rearrangements. Two-sided Wilcoxon rank-sum tests were used to compare TCR breadth between groups. The source is immuneACCESS, and TCRdb retained only in-frame sequences with V and J called. Part of the clones is not carried over; for the studies checked, unresolved V genes explain less than half of this, and the remainder is unexplained. V, J and clone size derive from that table, while D and trimming were established from the DNA sequence. Counted in this sample were about 370,000 clones; 89% of them appeared once. The ten largest account for under 2% of the sample.

Reading the label with the study, this specimen's treatment or condition is: 19 received Ad26.COV2.S at low or high dose, single or two shots; about 5 received placebo; per-sample allocation not given. For vaccine and placebo recipients, repertoires were sequenced using samples collected on day 63 after the first injection. Cohort 1b enrolled 20 to 30 adults aged 18-55 years at a single site in Boston, USA, between 29 July and 7 August 2020. Ad26.COV2.S was a replication-incompetent adenovirus type 26 vector expressing a prefusion-stabilized SARS-CoV-2 spike protein from the original Wuhan strain. Per the germline V gene, SGDLS is the CDR1 and YYNGEE is the CDR2. The CDR3 spans 14 residues, from the cysteine through the phenylalanine. Only the CDR3 DNA stays, 42 bases, in frame from base 1. V drops 2 bases and J drops 5 bases, leaving 13 bases in between. With respect to this clone: Its antigen has not been determined. No base-level quality is on record; no much larger clone is a single base apart.

This clonotype was obtained from a person between 18 and 59 years old who received the Ad26.COV2.S COVID-19 vaccine or a placebo. The chain links TRBV9 with TRBJ1-1; TRBD1 is perhaps the D gene, given 6 matching bases. Sequencing used peripheral blood, obtained in a trial of Ad26.COV2.S vaccine versus placebo. The nucleotide sequence is TGTGCCAGCAGCGTCACAGGGTCGGGAACTGAAGCTTTCTTT. It codes for CASSVTGSGTEAFF.